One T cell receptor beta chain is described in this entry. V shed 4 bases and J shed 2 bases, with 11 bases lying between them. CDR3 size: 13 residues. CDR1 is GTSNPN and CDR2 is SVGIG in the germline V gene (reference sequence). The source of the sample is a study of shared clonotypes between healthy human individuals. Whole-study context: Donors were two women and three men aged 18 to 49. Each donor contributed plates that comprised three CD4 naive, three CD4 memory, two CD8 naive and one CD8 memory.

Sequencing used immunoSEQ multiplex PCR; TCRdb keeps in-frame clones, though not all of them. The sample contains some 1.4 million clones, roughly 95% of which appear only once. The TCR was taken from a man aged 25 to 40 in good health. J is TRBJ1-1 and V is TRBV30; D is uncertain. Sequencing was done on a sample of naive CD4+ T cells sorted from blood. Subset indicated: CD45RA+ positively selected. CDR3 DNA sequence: TGTGCCTGGACAATGGGCTTCAACACTGAAGCTTTCTTT. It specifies CAWTMGFNTEAFF.